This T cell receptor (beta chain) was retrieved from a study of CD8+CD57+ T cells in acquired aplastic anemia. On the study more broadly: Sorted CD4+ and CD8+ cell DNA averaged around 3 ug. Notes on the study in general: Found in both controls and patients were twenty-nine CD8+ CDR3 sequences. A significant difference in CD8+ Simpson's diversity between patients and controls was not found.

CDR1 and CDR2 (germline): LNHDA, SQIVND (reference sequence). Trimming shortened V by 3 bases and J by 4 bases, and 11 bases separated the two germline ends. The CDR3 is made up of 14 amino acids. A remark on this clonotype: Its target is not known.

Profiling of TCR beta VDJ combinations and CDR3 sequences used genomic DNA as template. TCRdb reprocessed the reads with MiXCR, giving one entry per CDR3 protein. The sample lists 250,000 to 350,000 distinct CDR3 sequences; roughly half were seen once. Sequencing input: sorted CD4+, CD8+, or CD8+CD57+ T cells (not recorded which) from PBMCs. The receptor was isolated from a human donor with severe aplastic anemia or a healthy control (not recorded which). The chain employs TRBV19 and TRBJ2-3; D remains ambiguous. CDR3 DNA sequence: TGTGCCAGTAGTATCAGGACGCACCCAGATACGCAGTATTTT. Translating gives CASSIRTHPDTQYF.